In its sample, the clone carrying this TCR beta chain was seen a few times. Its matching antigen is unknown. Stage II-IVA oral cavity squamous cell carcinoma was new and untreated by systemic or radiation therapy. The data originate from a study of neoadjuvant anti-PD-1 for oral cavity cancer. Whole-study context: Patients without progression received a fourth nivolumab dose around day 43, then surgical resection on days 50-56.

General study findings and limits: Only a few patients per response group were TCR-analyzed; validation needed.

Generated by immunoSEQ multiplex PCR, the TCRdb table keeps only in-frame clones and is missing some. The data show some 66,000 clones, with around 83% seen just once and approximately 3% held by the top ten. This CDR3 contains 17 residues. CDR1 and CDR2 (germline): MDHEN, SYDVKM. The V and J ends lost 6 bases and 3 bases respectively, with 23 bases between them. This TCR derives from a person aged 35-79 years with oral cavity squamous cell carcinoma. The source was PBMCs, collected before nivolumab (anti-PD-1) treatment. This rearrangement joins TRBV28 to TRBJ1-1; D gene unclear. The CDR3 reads CASRYRSKASVDTEAFF. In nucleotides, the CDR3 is TGTGCCAGCAGATACCGATCTAAAGCGTCTGTGGACACTGAAGCTTTCTTT.